The 5 T cell receptor beta chains below all came from one sample that was sequenced in a study of T cells after posttransplantation cyclophosphamide. TCRdb's copy holds only in-frame clones and misses some; the assay was immunoSEQ multiplex PCR. Observed in the sample are 45,000 to 55,000 clones, none of them singletons. Sequencing used PBMCs. These TCRs come from a man in his forties in good health, CMV-negative, and a related stem cell transplant donor.

This clone was recorded at least ten times. The chain is built from TRBV30 and TRBJ1-1; D unclear. Germline V lookup: CDR1 GTSNPN, CDR2 SVGIG (reference sequence). Trimming left V 7 bases short and J 4 bases short, with 13 bases between. This CDR3 is built from 12 residues. The CDR3 sequence: CASERVSTEAFF. Written as DNA, the CDR3 is TGTGCCTCGGAACGGGTGAGCACTGAAGCTTTCTTT.

The chain couples TRBV7-9 to TRBJ2-3; no definite D call. Deletions cut 1 base from V and 3 bases from J, with 5 bases between. This CDR3 is 13 amino acids long. Looked up from germline, CDR1 is SEHNR and CDR2 is FQNEAQ (reference sequence). The CDR3 sequence is CASSLVSTDTQYF. In nucleotides, the CDR3 is TGTGCCAGCAGCTTAGTTAGTACAGATACGCAGTATTTT.

This clone was counted many times. The chain is built from TRBV28 and TRBJ1-5; unclear D gene. Germline CDR1 is MDHEN and CDR2 is SYDVKM. V was trimmed by 4 bases and J by 1 base, leaving 8 bases between them. The length of the CDR3 is 14 residues. CDR3 coding DNA: TGTGCCAGCAGTTCCCCCATGAGCAATCAGCCCCAGCATTTT. It translates to CASSSPMSNQPQHF.

The table lists this clone with a few counts. This chain uses TRBV2 with TRBJ2-5; 7 nucleotides line up with TRBD1. Gene TRBJ2-7 matches the end of the DNA better, so the J call may be wrong. CDR1 and CDR2 (germline): SNHLY, FYNNEI. This CDR3 region has 16 residues. CDR3 sequence reads: CASSLLLGTVTYEQYF. Written as DNA, the CDR3 is TGTGCCAGCAGTCTTCTTCTAGGGACAGTGACATACGAGCAGTACTTC.

The rearrangement joins TRBV6-5 to TRBJ1-1, with 8 positions matching TRBD1. Germline assignment: CDR1 MNHEY and CDR2 SVGAGI. V trimming: 7 bases; J trimming: 4 bases; junction bases outside the gene matches: 8. The CDR3 consists of 14 residues. CDR3 residues: CASTMTGATTEAFF. In DNA, the CDR3 is TGTGCCAGCACTATGACAGGGGCCACCACTGAAGCTTTCTTT.